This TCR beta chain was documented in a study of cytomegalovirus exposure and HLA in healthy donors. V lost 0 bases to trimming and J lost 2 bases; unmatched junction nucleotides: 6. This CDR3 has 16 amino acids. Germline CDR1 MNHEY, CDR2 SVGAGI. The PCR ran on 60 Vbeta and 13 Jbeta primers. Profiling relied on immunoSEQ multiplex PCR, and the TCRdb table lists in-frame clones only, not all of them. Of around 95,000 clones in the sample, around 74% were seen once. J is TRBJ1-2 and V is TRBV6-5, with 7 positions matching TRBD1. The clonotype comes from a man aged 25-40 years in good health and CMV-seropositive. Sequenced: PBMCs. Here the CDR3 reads CASSYSVTGNNYGYTF. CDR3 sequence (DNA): TGTGCCAGCAGTTACTCTGTGACAGGGAACAACTATGGCTACACCTTC.